This passage covers 4 T cell receptor beta chains from one sample sequenced in a study of blood T cells in healthy people across ages (dated by TCRdb to the mid-2010s). Libraries were made using 5' RACE. Sequencing was performed on an Illumina HiSeq 2500. A second PCR of roughly 7 to 12 cycles was run with a J-beta primer mix and a sample-barcoded 5' primer. In-frame beta chains were kept once TCRdb had trimmed the public reads at Q25 with fastp and called clones with MiXCR. Rows matching on CDR3 protein sequence are summarized as one entry with the most common DNA and genes. This sample gives roughly 700,000 distinct CDR3 sequences in total; 45% to 50% of them show up just once. Of the sample, approximately 32% is held by the ten largest clones. Sequencing input: blood. The receptor set was obtained from a woman in her sixties in good health.

This clonotype has just a few counts. V and J are TRBV7-2 and TRBJ1-2, with D perhaps matching TRBD1 (5 bases). CDR3 size: 14 residues. Germline V gene sequence: CDR1 SGHTA, CDR2 FQGNSA. Trimming left V 2 bases short and J 4 bases short, with 11 bases between. In DNA, the CDR3 is TGTGCCAGCAGCTTACAGACAGCGATCTATGGCTACACCTTC. The encoded protein is CASSLQTAIYGYTF.

The chain carries TRBV6-2 or TRBV6-3 and TRBJ2-3, with TRBD2 as a possible D gene (5 bases). Germline CDR1 reads MNHEY; CDR2 reads SVGEGT. V was trimmed by 7 bases and J by 5 bases, leaving 16 bases between them. The CDR3 totals 14 residues. The DNA of the CDR3 is TGTGCCAGCACCTACAAGCGGTGGGGAGATACGCAGTATTTT. This encodes CASTYKRWGDTQYF.

The V gene is TRBV27, the J gene TRBJ1-5; D not resolved. V dropped 4 bases and J dropped 4 bases, with 8 bases sitting between them. Germline CDR1 is MNHEY and CDR2 is SMNVEV (reference sequence). The CDR3 runs 13 residues. The CDR3 here is CASSSSENQPQHF. The DNA of the CDR3 is TGTGCCAGCAGTTCGAGCGAAAATCAGCCCCAGCATTTT.

The rearrangement joins TRBV12-3 or TRBV12-4 to TRBJ2-7, with D unclear. The length of the CDR3 is 14 residues. Between the trimmed V and J ends, which lost 7 bases and 7 bases, there was a span of 20 bases. The CDR3 DNA reads as TGTGCCAGCACCCATGCCGGGTCCGTCGGGGAGCAGTACTTC. Translating it yields CASTHAGSVGEQYF.